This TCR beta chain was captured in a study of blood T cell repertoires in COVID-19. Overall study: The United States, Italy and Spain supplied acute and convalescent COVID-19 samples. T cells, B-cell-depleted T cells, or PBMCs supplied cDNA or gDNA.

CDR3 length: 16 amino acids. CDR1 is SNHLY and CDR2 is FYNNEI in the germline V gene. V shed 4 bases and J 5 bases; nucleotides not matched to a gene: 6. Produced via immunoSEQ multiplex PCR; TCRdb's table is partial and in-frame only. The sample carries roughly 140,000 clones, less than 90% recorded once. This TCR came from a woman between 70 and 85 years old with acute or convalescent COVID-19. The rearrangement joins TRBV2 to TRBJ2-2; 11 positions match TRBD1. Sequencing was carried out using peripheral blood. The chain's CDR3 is CASSVGTGGRTGELFF. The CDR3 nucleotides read TGTGCCAGCAGTGTTGGGACAGGGGGTCGGACCGGGGAGCTGTTTTTT.